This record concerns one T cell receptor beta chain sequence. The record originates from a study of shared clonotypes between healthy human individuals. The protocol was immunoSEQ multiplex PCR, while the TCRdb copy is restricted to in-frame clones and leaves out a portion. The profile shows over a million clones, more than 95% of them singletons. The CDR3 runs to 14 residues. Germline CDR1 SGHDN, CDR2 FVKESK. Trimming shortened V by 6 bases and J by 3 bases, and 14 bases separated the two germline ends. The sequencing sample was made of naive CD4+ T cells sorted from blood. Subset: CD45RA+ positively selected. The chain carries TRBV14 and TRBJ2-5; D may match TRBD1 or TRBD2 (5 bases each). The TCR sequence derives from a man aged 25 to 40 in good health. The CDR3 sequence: CASSPFGGEETQYF. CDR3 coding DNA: TGTGCCAGCAGTCCCTTTGGGGGAGAAGAGACCCAGTACTTC.